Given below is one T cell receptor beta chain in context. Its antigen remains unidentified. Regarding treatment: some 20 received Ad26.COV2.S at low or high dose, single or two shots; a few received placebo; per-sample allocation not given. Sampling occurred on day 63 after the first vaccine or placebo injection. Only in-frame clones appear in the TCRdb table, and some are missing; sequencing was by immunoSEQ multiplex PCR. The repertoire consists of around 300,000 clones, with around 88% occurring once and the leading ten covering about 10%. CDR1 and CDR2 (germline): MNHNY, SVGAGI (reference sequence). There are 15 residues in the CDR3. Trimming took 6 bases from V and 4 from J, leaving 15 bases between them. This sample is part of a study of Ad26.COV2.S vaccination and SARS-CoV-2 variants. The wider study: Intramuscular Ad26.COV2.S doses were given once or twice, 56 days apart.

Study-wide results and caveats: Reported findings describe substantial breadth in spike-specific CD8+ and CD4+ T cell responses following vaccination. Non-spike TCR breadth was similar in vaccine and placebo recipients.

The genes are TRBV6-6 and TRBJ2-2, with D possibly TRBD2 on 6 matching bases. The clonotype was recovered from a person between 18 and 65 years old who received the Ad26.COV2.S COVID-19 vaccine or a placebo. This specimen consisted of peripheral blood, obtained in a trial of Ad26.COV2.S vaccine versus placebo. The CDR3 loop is CASSLVRGSTGELFF. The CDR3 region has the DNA TGTGCCAGCAGCTTGGTGCGGGGTAGCACCGGGGAGCTGTTTTTT.